Below are 18 T cell receptor beta chains sequenced from a single sample in a study of T-cell reconstitution after alpha-beta-depleted transplantation in children. A library of TCRbeta sequences, prepared with unique molecular identifiers, was generated. TCRdb ran MiXCR on the PCR reads and lists one entry per CDR3 protein. This table holds more than 400,000 distinct CDR3 sequences, 10% to 12% found once. Sequences were derived from PBMCs, mostly from graft donor cells, sampled 180 days after TCRalphabeta/CD19-depleted stem cell transplant. All receptors come from a female patient aged 2-15 years who had a stem cell transplant for aplastic anemia, so the T cells may come from the graft donor.

In its sample, this clonotype was seen a few times. This chain links TRBV7-2 with TRBJ1-4; D is undetermined. This CDR3 region has 14 residues. The germline CDR1 and CDR2 sequences are SGHTA and FQGNSA. Between the trimmed V and J ends, which lost 3 bases and 8 bases, there was a span of 13 bases. CDR3 residues: CASSLTPGLEKLFF. CDR3 coding DNA: TGTGCCAGCAGCTTGACCCCGGGCCTCGAAAAACTGTTTTTT.

Only a few counts were recorded for this clonotype. V usage is TRBV11-3 and J usage is TRBJ2-1, with 8 bases that match TRBD2. The V and J ends lost 5 bases and 6 bases, in that order; junction bases with no gene match: 9. Germline loops: CDR1 SGHNT, CDR2 YENEEA. The CDR3 has 15 residues. The CDR3 bases are TGTGCCAGCAGCCGTAGCGGGATCCTTGGCAATGAGCAGTTCTTC. Translating it yields CASSRSGILGNEQFF.

The V and J genes are TRBV6-5 and TRBJ2-2, with TRBD2 identical over 7 bases. The CDR3 covers 15 residues. Germline CDR1 MNHEY, CDR2 SVGAGI. Trimming cost V 1 base and J 4 bases; bases outside gene matches: 3. The DNA for the CDR3 is TGTGCCAGCAGTTACTTCGGGAGGAGCACCGGGGAGCTGTTTTTT. As protein: CASSYFGRSTGELFF.

The rearrangement joins TRBV20-1 to TRBJ2-5, with 7 bases lining up with TRBD2. The CDR3 is 14 residues long. Trimming cost V 4 bases and J 4 bases; bases outside gene matches: 9. CDR1 and CDR2 from the germline V gene are DFQATT and SNEGSKA (reference sequence). CDR3 sequence (DNA): TGCAGTGCTATAAATGGGAGGGCCCGAGAGACCCAGTACTTC. Translated, it gives CSAINGRARETQYF.

This chain uses TRBV6-1 with TRBJ2-1; maybe TRBD1 (5 bases). The V end was cut by 6 bases, the J end by 0 bases, with 12 bases between. CDR1 is MNHNS and CDR2 is SASEGT in the germline V gene. The CDR3 consists of 15 residues. CDR3 sequence reads: CASSPQAYSYNEQFF. CDR3 bases: TGTGCCAGCAGCCCACAGGCCTACTCCTACAATGAGCAGTTCTTC.

This clonotype was seen at least ten times. The chain is built from TRBV7-2 and TRBJ1-5; D may be TRBD1 (5 bases). V was trimmed by 5 bases and J by 0 bases, leaving 11 bases between them. Germline assignment: CDR1 SGHTA and CDR2 FQGNSA. The CDR3 is 15 residues long. Written as DNA, the CDR3 is TGTGCCAGCAGCCCCCGACAGAATAGCAATCAGCCCCAGCATTTT. Translating gives CASSPRQNSNQPQHF. Combining the CDR3 with reference TRBV7-2 and TRBJ1-5 gives the whole variable domain GAGVSQSPSNKVTEKGKDVELRCDPISGHTALYWYRQSLGQGLEFLIYFQGNSAPDKSGLPSDRFSAERTGGSVSTLTIQRTQQEDSAVYLCASSPRQNSNQPQHFGDGTRLSIL.

The CDR3 sequence is CASSSPGPLSYNEQFF. The CDR3 region has the DNA TGTGCCAGCAGCTCCCCGGGACCCCTATCCTACAATGAGCAGTTCTTC. The rearrangement links TRBV5-6 to TRBJ2-1, with D possibly called TRBD1 or TRBD2 (5 bases each). The CDR3 runs to 16 residues. CDR1 and CDR2 from the germline V gene are SGHDT and YYEEEE. Trimming took 3 bases from V and 1 from J, leaving 14 bases between them.

This chain connects TRBV11-3 to TRBJ2-1, with 7 bases that match TRBD1. The ends lost 2 bases at V and 7 bases at J; junction bases unmatched: 5. Germline CDR1 and CDR2: SGHNT and YENEEA. This CDR3 comprises 14 residues. The CDR3 protein is CASSLYRGSNEQFF. The CDR3 nucleotides are TGTGCCAGCAGCTTATACAGGGGATCGAATGAGCAGTTCTTC.

V usage is TRBV27 and J usage is TRBJ2-7; unclear D gene. This CDR3 is 12 amino acids long. V lost 3 bases and J lost 2, with 5 bases in between. The germline V gene has CDR1 MNHEY and CDR2 SMNVEV (reference sequence). The CDR3 reads CASSFCPYEQYF. The CDR3 coding sequence is TGTGCCAGCAGTTTTTGTCCCTACGAGCAGTACTTC.

This clonotype was observed at least ten times. The rearrangement links TRBV29-1 to TRBJ1-2; 7 bases line up with TRBD1. The germline gives CDR1 SQVTM, CDR2 ANQGSEA. The CDR3 is made up of 13 amino acids. Trimming removed 4 bases from V and 0 bases from J; junction bases left unmatched: 2. The DNA for the CDR3 is TGCAGCGTTGGACAGGGTCCTAACTATGGCTACACCTTC. Translating it yields CSVGQGPNYGYTF.

This clonotype occurred many times. The rearrangement joins TRBV6-5 to TRBJ2-1; D is possibly TRBD1 (6 bases). This CDR3 contains 15 residues. Per germline, CDR1 MNHEY and CDR2 SVGAGI. V lost 4 bases and J 5 bases, leaving 15 bases between the germline ends. In DNA, the CDR3 is TGTGCCAGCAGTTTCCAGGGGAACGGCCACAATGAGCAGTTCTTC. This translates into CASSFQGNGHNEQFF.

This sequence joins TRBV20-1 and TRBJ2-5; TRBD1 or TRBD2 may be the D gene (5 bases each). V lost 6 bases to trimming and J lost 5 bases, with 22 bases between them. The germline gives CDR1 DFQATT, CDR2 SNEGSKA (reference sequence). The CDR3 is 15 residues long. CDR3 residues: CSAGVRDHRLETQYF. In DNA, the CDR3 is TGCAGTGCCGGGGTTCGGGACCATAGGTTGGAGACCCAGTACTTC.

At least ten counts were recorded for this clonotype. The chain employs TRBV7-2 and TRBJ2-3; D may be TRBD1 (5 bases). Germline loops: CDR1 SGHTA, CDR2 FQGNSA. The V and J ends lost 1 base and 6 bases respectively, with 20 bases between them. The CDR3 is made up of 17 amino acids. The CDR3 spells CASSLGEQALFVDTQYF. CDR3 in DNA: TGTGCCAGCAGCTTAGGGGAACAGGCGCTTTTCGTGGATACGCAGTATTTT.

CDR3 loop: CASSLAPNGVQYF. In DNA, the CDR3 is TGTGCCAGCAGCTTAGCGCCCAACGGGGTCCAGTACTTC. J is TRBJ2-5 and V is TRBV7-8, with D possibly TRBD2 on 5 matching bases. The CDR3 is made up of 13 amino acids. Between the trimmed V and J ends, which lost 0 bases and 10 bases, there was a span of 12 bases. Germline V gene lookup returns CDR1 SGHVS and CDR2 FQNEAQ.

This clonotype was counted between two and nine times. The V and J genes are TRBV7-9 and TRBJ2-7; a weak D match, TRBD2 (6 bases). Germline-derived CDR1 and CDR2 are SEHNR and FQNEAQ (reference sequence). The CDR3 spans 14 residues. V was shortened by 4 bases and J by 2 bases, with 12 bases between the two germline ends. In nucleotides, the CDR3 is TGTGCCAGCAGCTCCCAGGAGGGTCCCTACGAGCAGTACTTC. Translated: CASSSQEGPYEQYF. The full variable domain, completed using reference TRBV7-9 and TRBJ2-7, is DTGVSQNPRHKITKRGQNVTFRCDPISEHNRLYWYRQTLGQGPEFLTYFQNEAQLEKSRLLSDRFSAERPKGSFSTLEIQRTEQGDSAMYLCASSSQEGPYEQYFGPGTRLTVT.

This clonotype occurred a few times. The rearrangement links TRBV5-1 to TRBJ2-7; D call uncertain. V lost 2 bases, J lost 7 bases, and 4 bases lay in between. Germline loops: CDR1 SGHRS, CDR2 YFSETQ. The CDR3 covers 10 residues. The CDR3 here is CASSFPEQYV. The CDR3 DNA reads as TGCGCCAGCAGCTTCCCGGAGCAGTACGTC.

This chain links TRBV20-1 with TRBJ2-1; TRBD2 matches at 12 bases. The germline V gene encodes CDR1 DFQATT and CDR2 SNEGSKA (reference sequence). V shed 5 bases and J 5 bases; nucleotides not matched to a gene: 10. The CDR3 consists of 16 residues. CDR3 in amino acids: CSAGRSASGRDNEQFF. Written as DNA, the CDR3 is TGCAGTGCTGGGAGGTCCGCTAGCGGGAGGGACAATGAGCAGTTCTTC.

The rearrangement links TRBV10-3 to TRBJ2-4, with a tentative D call TRBD2 (5 bases). This CDR3 has 14 residues. Trimming left V 5 bases short and J 0 bases short, with 8 bases between. Germline V gene data show CDR1 as ENHRY and CDR2 as SYGVKD. Written as DNA, the CDR3 is TGTGCCATCAGTCGAGGGATAGCCAAAAACATTCAGTACTTC. Protein sequence: CAISRGIAKNIQYF.